This is a list of T cell receptor beta chains from one sample in a study of cytomegalovirus exposure and HLA in healthy donors. Profiling relied on immunoSEQ multiplex PCR, and the TCRdb table lists in-frame clones only, not all of them. The sample consists of more than 150,000 clones, less than 90% of them appearing once. Sequencing was carried out using PBMCs. The receptor set was obtained from a girl aged 10-17 years in good health and CMV-seropositive. CDR3s include the opening cysteine and the closing phenylalanine or tryptophan. D genes are given only for firm matches. Not all rows give a size; the values are once, few, many and, for expanded clones, a class.

CDR3aa,CDR3nt,abundance,v_gene,d_gene,j_gene
CASSLRGLNTEAFF,TGCGCCAGCAGCCTAAGGGGGCTCAACACTGAAGCTTTCTTT,NA,TRBV4-3,TRBD1,TRBJ1-1
CASSLAILAGEGTQYF,TGTGCCAGCAGCTTGGCCATACTAGCGGGAGAAGGGACCCAGTACTTC,NA,TRBV5-6,TRBD2,TRBJ2-5
CASSSPRVRVSQPQHF,TGTGCCAGCAGTTCCCCCAGGGTGAGAGTAAGTCAGCCCCAGCATTTT,few,TRBV5-6,NA,TRBJ1-5
CASRPLDRDTDTQYF,TGTGCCAGCAGACCTCTAGACAGGGACACAGATACGCAGTATTTT,NA,TRBV25-1,TRBD1,TRBJ2-3
CASSESIGRLFF,TGCGCCAGCAGTGAGTCGATTGGGAGGCTGTTTTTT,NA,TRBV10-1,NA,TRBJ2-2
CASSKGTGGSTEAFF,TGTGCCAGCAGCAAGGGGACAGGGGGTAGCACTGAAGCTTTCTTT,NA,TRBV21-1,NA,TRBJ1-1
CASSHQTGPYEQYF,TGTGCCAGCAGTCATCAGACAGGGCCCTACGAGCAGTACTTC,NA,TRBV6-5,TRBD1,TRBJ2-7
CASSFQYNEQFF,TGTGCCAGCAGCTTCCAGTACAATGAGCAGTTCTTC,NA,TRBV11-2,NA,TRBJ2-1
CASSLVGGTQPQHF,TGCGCCAGCAGCTTGGTGGGGGGAACTCAGCCCCAGCATTTT,NA,TRBV5-1,NA,TRBJ1-5
CASTVRHGETQYF,TGTGCCAGTACAGTCAGGCATGGCGAGACCCAGTACTTC,NA,TRBV19,NA,TRBJ2-5
CSAGGAGWDEQFF,TGCAGCGCTGGGGGGGCAGGGTGGGATGAGCAGTTCTTC,NA,TRBV29-1,NA,TRBJ2-1
CASSPQTSRVSYEQYF,TGTGCCAGCAGCCCACAGACTAGCCGCGTCTCCTACGAGCAGTACTTC,NA,TRBV28,TRBD2,TRBJ2-7
CASSERGIGTGELFF,TGTGCCAGCAGTGAACGGGGGATAGGCACCGGGGAGCTGTTTTTT,NA,TRBV2,NA,TRBJ2-2
CASSLGQGDQPQHF,TGTGCCAGCAGCTTAGGACAGGGTGATCAGCCCCAGCATTTT,NA,TRBV13,NA,TRBJ1-5
CASSPGQGQPQHF,TGTGCCAGCAGCCCGGGACAGGGACAGCCCCAGCATTTT,NA,TRBV5-8,TRBD1,TRBJ1-5
CASKLPGLAGGNGSYEQYF,TGTGCCAGCAAACTACCGGGACTAGCGGGAGGGAACGGGTCCTACGAGCAGTACTTC,NA,TRBV27,TRBD2,TRBJ2-7
CATSSPRQGSTGELFF,TGTGCCACCAGCAGCCCCAGGCAGGGGTCCACCGGGGAGCTGTTTTTT,NA,TRBV15,NA,TRBJ2-2
CASSLDPDSYNEQFF,TGTGCCAGCAGCTTGGATCCGGACAGCTACAATGAGCAGTTCTTC,NA,TRBV5-6,NA,TRBJ2-1
CASRGGTDYGYTF,TGCGCCAGCAGGGGGGGGACCGACTATGGCTACACCTTC,NA,TRBV5-1,NA,TRBJ1-2
CASSQDLGLAVYF,TGCGCCAGCAGCCAAGATCTCGGACTAGCGGTATACTTC,NA,TRBV4-1,TRBD2,TRBJ2-7
CASSPGGYEQFF,TGTGCCAGTAGTCCGGGAGGCTATGAGCAGTTCTTC,NA,TRBV19,TRBD2,TRBJ2-1
CASSQDYRRDFPYEQYF,TGCGCCAGCAGCCAAGATTACCGGCGGGATTTCCCCTACGAGCAGTACTTC,NA,TRBV4-3,NA,TRBJ2-7
CASSTSGARTDTQYF,TGTGCCAGCAGCACGTCGGGAGCCCGCACAGATACGCAGTATTTT,NA,TRBV5-4,NA,TRBJ2-3
CAWEREFGTDTQYF,TGTGCCTGGGAGCGGGAGTTCGGCACAGATACGCAGTATTTT,NA,TRBV30,TRBD2,TRBJ2-3
CASSLLQGPETQYF,TGTGCCAGCAGCTTGCTACAGGGCCCAGAGACCCAGTACTTC,NA,TRBV5-4,NA,TRBJ2-5
CASSHTSGGSYEQYF,TGTGCCAGTAGTCATACTAGCGGAGGTTCCTACGAGCAGTACTTC,NA,TRBV19,TRBD2,TRBJ2-7
CASRDTGWNTEAFF,TGTGCCAGCAGGGACACAGGTTGGAACACTGAAGCTTTCTTT,NA,TRBV11-2,NA,TRBJ1-1
CASSYRVGVNTEAFF,TGTGCCAGCAGTTACAGGGTGGGGGTGAACACTGAAGCTTTCTTT,NA,TRBV2,NA,TRBJ1-1
CASSRGLLRTEAFF,TGTGCCAGTAGTAGGGGCCTATTGCGCACTGAAGCTTTCTTT,NA,TRBV19,NA,TRBJ1-1
CASSLGGTNTEAFF,TGTGCCAGCAGCTTAGGGGGCACGAACACTGAAGCTTTCTTT,NA,TRBV7-2,NA,TRBJ1-1
CASSKVGDSLEPQHF,TGTGCCAGCAGCAAAGTTGGGGACAGCTTAGAGCCCCAGCATTTT,NA,TRBV21-1,NA,TRBJ1-5
CASSLGQGLTEAFF,TGTGCCAGCAGCTTAGGTCAGGGGCTCACTGAAGCTTTCTTT,NA,TRBV7-9,NA,TRBJ1-1
CASSQTSGSSYNEQFF,TGCGCCAGCAGCCAAACAAGCGGGAGCTCCTACAATGAGCAGTTCTTC,NA,TRBV4-1,TRBD2,TRBJ2-1
CASRSDRGGETQYF,TGTGCCAGTAGATCGGACAGGGGCGGCGAGACCCAGTACTTC,NA,TRBV19,TRBD1,TRBJ2-5
CASSLSQGSTKFF,TGTGCCAGCAGTTTATCCCAGGGAAGTACGAAGTTCTTC,NA,TRBV27,NA,TRBJ2-1
CATSRDSGVAGNTIYF,TGTGCCACCAGCAGAGATTCAGGGGTGGCAGGAAACACCATATATTTT,NA,TRBV15,NA,TRBJ1-3